A single sample gave rise to the 26 T cell receptor beta chains below, sequenced in a study of PD-L1 blockade in urothelial cancer. Sequencing used immunoSEQ multiplex PCR; TCRdb keeps in-frame clones, though not all of them. The table shows tens of thousands of clones, with 70% to 90% occurring only once. The material was PBMCs, obtained around atezolizumab (anti-PD-L1) treatment. Every receptor here comes from a man aged 55 to 70 with urothelial cancer.

The chain uses TRBV5-1 and TRBJ2-1, with TRBD2 matching over 9 bases. Germline assignment: CDR1 SGHRS and CDR2 YFSETQ. The length of the CDR3 is 16 residues. Trimming cost V 0 bases and J 5 bases; bases outside gene matches: 6. As DNA, the CDR3 is TGCGCCAGCAGCTTGGTGTCGGCTAGCGGGGACAATGAGCAGTTCTTC. Its protein is CASSLVSASGDNEQFF.

The chain joins TRBV28 to TRBJ2-1; tentative D call: TRBD2 (6 bases). The CDR3 length is 14 residues. Germline-derived CDR1 and CDR2 are MDHEN and SYDVKM. V dropped 5 bases and J dropped 4 bases, with 12 bases sitting between them. The chain's CDR3 is CASSTLGTYNEQFF. The CDR3 region has the DNA TGTGCCAGCAGTACCCTGGGGACTTACAATGAGCAGTTCTTC.

The V call is TRBV30, the J call TRBJ1-5; 8 bases align to TRBD1. CDR1 GTSNPN and CDR2 SVGIG come from the germline V gene (reference sequence). The length of the CDR3 is 15 residues. V dropped 5 bases and J dropped 4; count of bases not matched to a gene: 10. The DNA of the CDR3 is TGTGCCTGGGGTGGGGCTAACAGGGGGAATCAGCCCCAGCATTTT. It codes for CAWGGANRGNQPQHF.

The chain carries TRBV30 and TRBJ2-1; the match to TRBD1 covers 9 bases. The J segment lost 8 bases and the V segment lost 2 bases, leaving 13 bases of the junction unmatched. The CDR3 runs to 16 residues. CDR1 is GTSNPN, CDR2 SVGIG, per germline (reference sequence). The CDR3 DNA sequence: TGTGCCTGGAGTAATCCTTGGACAGGGGAAATGGATGAGCAGTTCTTC. Translation: CAWSNPWTGEMDEQFF.

This sequence joins TRBV10-2 and TRBJ2-2; weak D call: TRBD1 (5 bases). The V gene lost 8 bases and the J gene lost 4 bases, with 8 bases spanning the gap. The germline V gene has CDR1 WSHSY and CDR2 SAAADI. CDR3 size: 12 residues. As DNA, the CDR3 is TGCGCCAGCGGCAGGGTCACCGGGGAGCTGTTTTTT. Translated: CASGRVTGELFF.

The rearrangement uses TRBV6-5 and TRBJ1-2; possible D gene TRBD1, 5 bases. Per the germline V gene, CDR1 is MNHEY and CDR2 is SVGAGI. CDR3 length: 15 residues. Trimming took off 0 bases at V and 8 bases at J, with 16 bases between the two ends. CDR3 sequence reads: CASSYSEGLPRGYTF. As DNA, the CDR3 is TGTGCCAGCAGTTACTCGGAGGGACTCCCGCGGGGCTACACCTTC.

This chain links TRBV11-3 with TRBJ2-7; 11 bases fit TRBD1. Germline CDR1 reads SGHNT; CDR2 reads YENEEA. Trimming took 7 bases from V and 4 from J; bases not matched to a gene: 3. There are 13 residues in the CDR3. The CDR3 region has the DNA TGTGCCAGCAAGGACAGGGGGCCATACGAGCAGTACTTC. It codes for CASKDRGPYEQYF.

This rearrangement joins TRBV4-3 to TRBJ2-7; D unclear. The V gene's germline CDR1 is LGHNA and CDR2 YSLEER. The ends were cut back, 1 base at V and 6 bases at J, with 16 bases in the middle. CDR3 length: 15 residues. Here the CDR3 DNA reads TGCGCCAGCAGCCAAGTCGGTCAGGTGGGCTCCGAGCAGTACTTC. Amino acid sequence: CASSQVGQVGSEQYF.

The rearrangement uses TRBV28 and TRBJ2-1; 8 nucleotides align to TRBD1. This CDR3 is built from 13 residues. Germline CDR1 and CDR2: MDHEN and SYDVKM. After removal of 7 bases from V and 4 bases from J, the junction contained 3 bases not matched to a gene. The CDR3 protein is CASTRTGYNEQFF. In DNA, the CDR3 is TGTGCCAGCACCCGGACAGGGTACAATGAGCAGTTCTTC.

The V and J genes are TRBV7-3 and TRBJ2-3; the D gene is possibly TRBD1 (5 bases). Trimming took 5 bases from V and 4 from J, leaving 10 bases between them. The CDR3 spans 13 residues. Per the germline V gene, CDR1 is SGHTA and CDR2 is FQGTGA. CDR3 sequence reads: CASSPGLADTQYF. The CDR3 nucleotides read TGTGCCAGCAGCCCAGGGTTAGCAGATACGCAGTATTTT. Combining the CDR3 with reference TRBV7-3 and TRBJ2-3 gives the whole variable domain GAGVSQTPSNKVTEKGKYVELRCDPISGHTALYWYRQSLGQGPEFLIYFQGTGAADDSGLPNDRFFAVRPEGSVSTLKIQRTERGDSAVYLCASSPGLADTQYFGPGTRLTVL.

This sequence joins TRBV5-4 and TRBJ1-3; a weak D match, TRBD1 (5 bases). The CDR3 spans 18 residues. Trimming took 0 bases from V and 2 from J, leaving 18 bases between them. Germline values: CDR1 SGHNT, CDR2 YYREEE (reference sequence). Written as DNA, the CDR3 is TGTGCCAGCAGCTTGGTTGGGGGAGGGCCGATGCCTGGAAACACCATATATTTT. Translating it yields CASSLVGGGPMPGNTIYF.

The chain joins TRBV30 to TRBJ1-2; TRBD1 matches at 11 bases. Germline CDR1 and CDR2: GTSNPN and SVGIG (reference sequence). The CDR3 length is 12 residues. Losses at the gene ends were 8 bases for V and 4 bases for J; bases not matched to a gene: 3. CDR3: CATGTGGYGYTF. Written as DNA, the CDR3 is TGTGCCACAGGGACAGGGGGCTATGGCTACACCTTC.

This rearrangement joins TRBV25-1 to TRBJ1-2; D not resolved. The CDR3 has 16 amino acids. V lost 0 bases and J lost 2, with 13 bases in between. The V gene's germline CDR1 is MGHDK and CDR2 SYGVNS. As DNA, the CDR3 is TGTGCCAGCAGTGAATATCCAGAATACCGAAACTATGGCTACACCTTC. It encodes CASSEYPEYRNYGYTF.

The chain employs TRBV28 and TRBJ2-1, with D perhaps TRBD2 (5 bases). Germline V gene sequence: CDR1 MDHEN, CDR2 SYDVKM. The CDR3 is 15 amino acids. Trimming shortened V by 2 bases and J by 8 bases, and 16 bases separated the two germline ends. CDR3 in DNA: TGTGCCAGCAGTTTAGGCGCGGGTGTTACGGATGAGCAGTTCTTC. Amino acids: CASSLGAGVTDEQFF. The full variable domain, in which reference TRBV28 and TRBJ2-1 provide the parts outside the CDR3, is DVKVTQSSRYLVKRTGEKVFLECVQDMDHENMFWYRQDPGLGLRLIYFSYDVKMKEKGDIPEGYSVSREKKERFSLILESASTNQTSMYLCASSLGAGVTDEQFFGPGTRLTVL.

V is TRBV4-3 and J is TRBJ1-2; tentative D call: TRBD1 (5 bases). The CDR3 has 15 residues. The V end lost 0 bases, the J end lost 1 base, and 9 bases lay between the germline ends. Germline CDR1 and CDR2: LGHNA and YSLEER. In nucleotides, the CDR3 is TGCGCCAGCAGCCAAGATTTCGGGGGTAACTATGGCTACACCTTC. Translating it yields CASSQDFGGNYGYTF.

The rearrangement uses TRBV18 and TRBJ2-3; D is uncertain. Trimming took 2 bases from V and 5 from J, leaving 11 bases between them. The CDR3 sequence is 14 residues long. From germline, CDR1 is KGHSH and CDR2 LQKENI. The CDR3 DNA sequence: TGTGCCAGCTCACCAAAACCCCCAGGAGATACGCAGTATTTT. It yields the protein CASSPKPPGDTQYF. The full variable domain, in which reference TRBV18 and TRBJ2-3 provide the parts outside the CDR3, is NAGVMQNPRHLVRRRGQEARLRCSPMKGHSHVYWYRQLPEEGLKFMVYLQKENIIDESGMPKERFSAEFPKEGPSILRIQQVVRGDSAAYFCASSPKPPGDTQYFGPGTRLTVL.

This clone was counted once. CDR3 DNA sequence: TGTGCCAGCAGTTCGGGGAACACTGAAGCTTTCTTT. Its protein is CASSSGNTEAFF. The chain carries TRBV28 and TRBJ1-1; D uncertain. V was clipped by 4 bases and J by 1 base, with 4 bases between them. This CDR3 region has 12 residues. Germline V gives CDR1 MDHEN, CDR2 SYDVKM. Drawing the rest from reference TRBV28 and TRBJ1-1, the complete variable domain is DVKVTQSSRYLVKRTGEKVFLECVQDMDHENMFWYRQDPGLGLRLIYFSYDVKMKEKGDIPEGYSVSREKKERFSLILESASTNQTSMYLCASSSGNTEAFFGQGTRLTVV.

This clone was seen just once. The chain employs TRBV28 and TRBJ2-2; no definite D call. V was cut by 2 bases and J by 5 bases, with 15 bases left in between. The CDR3 contains 16 residues. Germline assignment: CDR1 MDHEN and CDR2 SYDVKM. This CDR3 is CASSLIASLKTGELFF. Here the CDR3 DNA reads TGTGCCAGCAGTTTAATCGCGAGCCTCAAAACCGGGGAGCTGTTTTTT.

This clone was observed once. The V call is TRBV5-1, the J call TRBJ2-7, with D perhaps matching TRBD1 (5 bases). V was trimmed by 0 bases and J by 2 bases, leaving 12 bases between them. CDR1 is SGHRS and CDR2 is YFSETQ in the germline V gene. The CDR3 is made up of 15 amino acids. The CDR3 spells CASSLDPTATYEQYF. CDR3 coding DNA: TGCGCCAGCAGCTTGGACCCGACAGCTACCTACGAGCAGTACTTC.

This rearrangement joins TRBV23-1 to TRBJ2-2; TRBD1 matches 7 bases. TRBV23-1 is identified as an open reading frame with a role that is uncertain. The CDR3 spans 15 residues. With V trimmed by 2 bases and J by 4 bases, 4 bases remained unmatched. CDR3 in amino acids: CASSQAPGGTGELFF. DNA of the CDR3: TGCGCCAGCAGTCAAGCCCCAGGGGGCACCGGGGAGCTGTTTTTT.

The chain joins TRBV7-3 to TRBJ2-3, with D unresolved. CDR1 is SGHTA, CDR2 FQGTGA, per germline. V gave up 2 bases and J gave up 5 bases, with 8 bases separating them. The CDR3 is 13 residues long. For the CDR3, the DNA is TGTGCCAGCAGCTTATTTTCGGGAGATACGCAGTATTTT. This sequence encodes CASSLFSGDTQYF.

A few counts support this clone. The chain joins TRBV5-1 to TRBJ1-2; the D gene is possibly TRBD1 (6 bases). The CDR3 covers 14 residues. In germline, CDR1 is SGHRS, CDR2 YFSETQ. V lost 1 base and J 2 bases, leaving 9 bases between the germline ends. The CDR3 is CASSLLDSNYGYTF. The CDR3, as DNA: TGCGCCAGCAGCTTGTTGGACAGCAACTATGGCTACACCTTC. Full variable domain (remainder filled in from reference TRBV5-1 and TRBJ1-2): KAGVTQTPRYLIKTRGQQVTLSCSPISGHRSVSWYQQTPGQGLQFLFEYFSETQRNKGNFPGRFSGRQFSNSRSEMNVSTLELGDSALYLCASSLLDSNYGYTFGSGTRLTVV.

This chain connects TRBV9 to TRBJ2-7; a weak D match, TRBD1 (6 bases). The germline V gene encodes CDR1 SGDLS and CDR2 YYNGEE. The CDR3 is 13 amino acids. V was pared by 0 bases and J by 6 bases, with 10 bases between. The CDR3 DNA reads as TGTGCCAGCAGCGTAGCTACAGGGCCCGAGCAGTACTTC. This gives the protein CASSVATGPEQYF.

The gene calls are TRBV30 and TRBJ1-1, with TRBD1 matching over 10 bases. Looked up from germline, CDR1 is GTSNPN and CDR2 is SVGIG (reference sequence). The CDR3 has 13 amino acids. V shed 5 bases, J shed 5 bases, and the junction held 5 bases outside the gene matches. The CDR3 DNA reads as TGTGCCTGGGAACGGGACAGGGGAACTGAAGCTTTCTTT. It yields the protein CAWERDRGTEAFF.

The chain recombines TRBV6-5 with TRBJ2-7, with a weak D call TRBD2 (6 bases). The germline V gene encodes CDR1 MNHEY and CDR2 SVGAGI. V was shortened by 7 bases and J by 6 bases, with 19 bases between the two germline ends. The CDR3 runs 14 residues. The CDR3 sequence is CASTSLRVGGEQYF. CDR3 coding DNA: TGTGCCAGCACCTCGTTGCGTGTGGGGGGCGAGCAGTACTTC.

The V call is TRBV6-1, the J call TRBJ1-1; D is possibly TRBD1 (6 bases). V lost 5 bases and J lost 1, with 8 bases in between. The CDR3 has 13 amino acids. The V gene's germline CDR1 is MNHNS and CDR2 SASEGT. CDR3 protein: CASSRTANTEAFF. The CDR3 DNA follows: TGTGCCAGCAGTAGGACAGCGAACACTGAAGCTTTCTTT.